This T cell receptor beta chain was sequenced for a study of blood T cells in healthy people across ages (dated by TCRdb to the mid-2010s). Background for the entire study: In model experiments, template switching captured about one uniquely barcoded TCR beta cDNA molecule for every two T cells. The study measured age-related changes in TCR beta repertoire diversity using deep sequencing normalized with unique cDNA molecular identifiers. Four age groups were formed from the donors: young (average roughly 16 years), middle-aged (around 41), aged (roughly 59) and long-lived (around 82). To avoid experimental bias, donors of different ages were distributed randomly across sequencing lanes. Using the same blood draw, the study looked at two additional independent replicas of 1 million unique cDNA reads for two donors, one aged 18 to 30 and the other aged 80 or older. Overall study outcomes, separate from this receptor: Because profiling used bulk unsorted PBMCs, naive and antigen-experienced compartments could not be compared conclusively. As age increased, observed TCR beta diversity per million T cells dropped in a roughly linear way, and a significant reduction was already evident by age about 40. The percentage of naive T cells measured by flow cytometry correlated strongly with observed TCR beta diversity. Compared with the aged group, more naive CD4+ T cells, fewer expanded clones and increased TCR diversity were shown by the long-lived group, suggesting age selection. Estimates of total diversity based on one million sequenced T cells were considered lower bounds and underestimates. Donor CMV infection status was unknown, potentially confounding age-related changes in expanded clonotypes.

This clonotype turned up a few times. No cognate antigen has been identified for it. No base quality information exists; no much larger clone differs at one position. Receptor libraries were prepared by 5' RACE. Sequenced on an Illumina HiSeq 2500. A second roughly 6 to 12 cycle PCR used a sample-barcoded 5' primer and a J-beta primer mix. A template-switch 5' adaptor carrying 12 random nucleotides introduced a unique molecular identifier onto each TCR beta cDNA molecule. Each sample yielded at least 2.5 million CDR3-containing paired-end reads. First-strand cDNA was synthesized from all RNA with the Mint cDNA synthesis kit, primed by a TRBC-specific oligonucleotide. Following uracil-DNA glycosylase treatment, all cDNA underwent a first 18-cycle PCR with the universal primers M1SS and BC2_uni_R. Processing in the source paper ran as follows. For normalization, 1 million high-quality reads were randomly selected from each sample, with every read carrying a distinct molecular identifier. Instead of being binned into consensus sequences, reads with shared molecular identifiers were discarded. MiTCR, run with a Q25 quality threshold and the strictest error-elimination algorithm, handled CDR3 identification, clonotype clustering and error correction. A nonparametric unseen species model with Euler transformation was used to estimate a lower bound on total TCR beta diversity. In TCRdb, the public reads were trimmed at Q25 with fastp and aligned with MiXCR, with productive beta chains retained. Rows are unified per CDR3 protein, each entry keeping the most common DNA and genes. The V and J calls come from TCRdb's annotation, not from the publication. This sample has hundreds of thousands of distinct CDR3 sequences in its table, and 56% of those were observed once. Around 25% of the sample goes to the ten largest clones.

Donors were roughly 40 systemically healthy Caucasian individuals from Russia aged roughly 6 to 90 years. Ten milliliters of peripheral blood were drawn from each donor into EDTA-treated Vacutainer tubes. Ficoll-Paque density-gradient centrifugation was used to isolate PBMCs, with at least 6 million per sample. Total RNA, at least 5 micrograms per sample, was extracted from PBMCs with Trizol reagent. For every donor, an aliquot of PBMCs went through flow cytometry to measure the percentages of naive CD45RAhigh/CD27high T cells. The sample taken for sequencing was blood. This receptor was identified in a man aged 40-49 years in good health.

In nucleotides, the sequence is TGTGCCAGCAGCCAATCGGTTGGCAGTGGCTCCTACGAGCAGTACTTC. Translated, it gives CASSQSVGSGSYEQYF. The V and J genes are TRBV16 and TRBJ2-7, with the D gene uncertain. The V end loses 0 bases and the J end loses 0 bases, and a stretch of 12 bases separates them. The germline V gene sets CDR1 to KGHSY and CDR2 to FQNENV. The CDR3, cysteine through phenylalanine, is 16 amino acids long. Only the CDR3 region is kept as DNA, spanning 48 bases read in frame from base 1.